The 30 T cell receptor beta chains below were found in one sample sequenced in a study of blood T cell repertoires in COVID-19. Repertoires were generated with immunoSEQ multiplex PCR, while TCRdb's copy carries only in-frame clones and drops some. The data show about 170,000 clones, about 85% seen once. The sequencing sample was made of peripheral blood. The receptor set was obtained from a man aged 60 to 75 with acute or convalescent COVID-19.

The rearrangement joins TRBV30 to TRBJ1-5; D gene uncertain. In germline, CDR1 is GTSNPN, CDR2 SVGIG (reference sequence). The CDR3 extends over 13 amino acids. V shed 6 bases and J shed 5 bases, with 14 bases lying between them. For the CDR3, the DNA is TGTGCCTGTAAAATCTCAGAGGATCAGCCCCAGCATTTT. Translated: CACKISEDQPQHF.

The chain is built from TRBV6-2 or TRBV6-3 and TRBJ1-2; 7 nucleotides line up with TRBD1. Germline V gives CDR1 MNHEY, CDR2 SVGEGT. V lost 2 bases and J lost 5; bases outside the gene matches: 11. The CDR3 loop spans 16 amino acids. CDR3 nucleotides: TGTGCCAGCAGTTACCGCGGGACAGCAAGTTTATATGGCTACACCTTC. Protein: CASSYRGTASLYGYTF.

The gene calls are TRBV7-2 and TRBJ2-2; TRBD2 matches 10 bases. This CDR3 comprises 17 residues. Losses at the gene ends were 5 bases for V and 3 bases for J; bases not matched to a gene: 9. Germline V gives CDR1 SGHTA, CDR2 FQGNSA. Written as DNA, the CDR3 is TGTGCCAGCAGCGGGGGTCCCGGGACTAGCGACACCGGGGAGCTGTTTTTT. The encoded protein is CASSGGPGTSDTGELFF.

J is TRBJ1-6 and V is TRBV6-5, with 9 positions matching TRBD1. Germline V gene sequence: CDR1 MNHEY, CDR2 SVGAGI. With V trimmed by 6 bases and J by 8 bases, 5 bases remained unmatched. There are 14 residues in the CDR3. This CDR3 is CASSRTGDDSPLHF. The DNA of the CDR3 is TGTGCCAGCAGCCGGACAGGGGATGATTCACCCCTCCACTTT.

This sequence joins TRBV12-5 and TRBJ1-2; TRBD1 aligns across 9 bases. CDR3 length: 16 residues. Trimming at V came to 3 bases and at J to 5 bases, leaving 10 bases not matched to a gene. Germline-derived CDR1 and CDR2 are LGHNT and FRNRAP. CDR3 sequence reads: CASGFQTGGLGYGYTF. In nucleotides, the CDR3 is TGTGCTAGTGGTTTCCAGACAGGGGGTCTCGGGTATGGCTACACCTTC.

The rearrangement uses TRBV7-8 and TRBJ1-6, with 9 bases fitting TRBD1. Germline CDR1 is SGHVS and CDR2 is FQNEAQ. Trimming at V came to 3 bases and at J to 5 bases, leaving 8 bases not matched to a gene. This CDR3 is 17 amino acids long. CDR3 amino acids: CASSFVQGAMNNSPLHF. As DNA, the CDR3 is TGTGCCAGCAGCTTCGTACAGGGGGCAATGAATAATTCACCCCTCCACTTT.

The chain combines TRBV5-4 with TRBJ2-7; 11 bases match TRBD1. Germline V gene sequence: CDR1 SGHNT, CDR2 YYREEE (reference sequence). The CDR3 covers 15 residues. Germline trimming cut 4 bases from V and 4 bases from J; bases unmatched to any gene: 7. CDR3: CASSPKGQGVYEQYF. CDR3 DNA sequence: TGTGCCAGCAGCCCCAAGGGACAGGGGGTTTACGAGCAGTACTTC.

Concerning this clone: Other DNA sequences from this sample encode an identical CDR3 as well. The chain links TRBV19 to TRBJ2-3; 8 positions agree with TRBD2. CDR1 is LNHDA and CDR2 is SQIVND in the germline V gene (reference sequence). V lost 5 bases and J lost 2; bases outside the gene matches: 6. The CDR3 is 15 amino acids. Written as DNA, the CDR3 is TGTGCCAGTAGTCTCACTAGCGGATCCACAGATACGCAGTATTTT. It yields the protein CASSLTSGSTDTQYF.

This rearrangement joins TRBV5-6 to TRBJ2-3, with D possibly matching TRBD1 (8 bases). This CDR3 has 15 amino acids. Germline lookup yields CDR1 SGHDT and CDR2 YYEEEE. V gave up 4 bases and J gave up 3 bases, with 15 bases separating them. The CDR3 reads CASSAGQGGTDTQYF. DNA of the CDR3: TGTGCCAGCAGCGCCGGACAGGGAGGGACAGATACGCAGTATTTT.

The V and J genes are TRBV19 and TRBJ1-6; 7 bases align to TRBD1. This CDR3 spans 15 amino acids. J lost 10 bases, V lost 6 bases, and 12 bases had no gene match. Germline CDR1 LNHDA, CDR2 SQIVND (reference sequence). The CDR3, as DNA: TGTGCCAGTAGCCTCGACAGGGCGATCGACTCACCCCTCCACTTT. This translates into CASSLDRAIDSPLHF.

This chain links TRBV5-1 with TRBJ1-1; a possible D gene is TRBD1 (6 bases). Germline assignment: CDR1 SGHRS and CDR2 YFSETQ. The CDR3 length is 14 residues. The V end lost 4 bases, the J end lost 1 base, and 11 bases lay between the germline ends. DNA of the CDR3: TGCGCCAGCAGCCCTCGGACAGCGAACACTGAAGCTTTCTTT. This gives the protein CASSPRTANTEAFF.

As concerns this clone: The identical CDR3 is also encoded by other nucleotide sequences in the sample. The V call is TRBV19, the J call TRBJ1-2, with 7 bases matching TRBD1. Germline assignment: CDR1 LNHDA and CDR2 SQIVND (reference sequence). V was pared by 2 bases and J by 8 bases, with 11 bases of the junction left unmatched. This CDR3 is built from 15 residues. CDR3: CASSIRGTGEYGYTF. The CDR3 nucleotides read TGTGCCAGTAGTATAAGGGGAACAGGGGAGTACGGCTACACCTTC. The whole variable domain, filled in from reference TRBV19 and TRBJ1-2, reads DGGITQSPKYLFRKEGQNVTLSCEQNLNHDAMYWYRQDPGQGLRLIYYSQIVNDFQKGDIAEGYSVSREKKESFPLTVTSAQKNPTAFYLCASSIRGTGEYGYTFGSGTRLTVV.

This clone is a singleton in its sample. The chain recombines TRBV7-9 with TRBJ1-3; the match to TRBD1 covers 7 bases. The germline V gene has CDR1 SEHNR and CDR2 FQNEAQ (reference sequence). The junction had 7 bases not matched to a gene; V was cut back by 5 bases and J by 6 bases. The CDR3 covers 14 residues. The CDR3 here is CASSPDRVVNTIYF. The CDR3 DNA follows: TGTGCCAGCAGCCCCGACAGGGTTGTAAACACCATATATTTT.

The chain employs TRBV15 and TRBJ2-1, with 7 bases aligning to TRBD2. Losses at the gene ends were 9 bases for V and 3 bases for J; bases not matched to a gene: 2. CDR3 length: 12 residues. Per germline, CDR1 LNHNV and CDR2 YYDKDF (reference sequence). CDR3 coding DNA: TGTGCCACGGGGGGGAACTACAATGAGCAGTTCTTC. Protein product: CATGGNYNEQFF.

V is TRBV12-3 or TRBV12-4 and J is TRBJ2-3; D not resolved. V gave up 5 bases and J gave up 3 bases, with 9 bases separating them. The CDR3 totals 13 residues. The CDR3 spells CASSPLSTDTQYF. CDR3 nucleotide sequence: TGTGCCAGCAGTCCGCTAAGTACAGATACGCAGTATTTT.

A note on this clone: Other DNA sequences of this sample code for an identical CDR3. The rearrangement joins TRBV7-3 to TRBJ2-3, with 14 bases that match TRBD2. The length of the CDR3 is 15 residues. CDR1 and CDR2 from the germline V gene are SGHTA and FQGTGA. V trimming: 4 bases; J trimming: 6 bases; junction bases outside the gene matches: 3. CDR3 nucleotide sequence: TGTGCCAGCAGCTCGACTAGCGGGGGGGCGGATACGCAGTATTTT. Amino acid sequence: CASSSTSGGADTQYF. Full variable domain (outside the CDR3, taken from reference TRBV7-3 and TRBJ2-3): GAGVSQTPSNKVTEKGKYVELRCDPISGHTALYWYRQSLGQGPEFLIYFQGTGAADDSGLPNDRFFAVRPEGSVSTLKIQRTERGDSAVYLCASSSTSGGADTQYFGPGTRLTVL.

The chain employs TRBV7-2 and TRBJ1-1; 7 bases are shared with TRBD1. The CDR3 length is 15 residues. The V and J ends lost 4 bases and 2 bases, in that order; junction bases with no gene match: 7. Germline V gene data show CDR1 as SGHTA and CDR2 as FQGNSA. The CDR3 here is CASSSTGQPNTEAFF. For the CDR3, the DNA is TGTGCCAGCAGCTCGACAGGGCAACCAAACACTGAAGCTTTCTTT.

The rearrangement joins TRBV29-1 to TRBJ2-3; no reliable D call. With 4 bases removed from V and 2 bases from J, the gap between germline ends came to 7 bases. Germline CDR1 reads SQVTM; CDR2 reads ANQGSEA. The CDR3 runs 12 residues. CDR3 sequence (DNA): TGCAGCGTTGCCGTATCCACAGATACGCAGTATTTT. This sequence encodes CSVAVSTDTQYF.

The chain uses TRBV24-1 and TRBJ2-2, with TRBD1 matching over 11 bases. Trimming cost V 4 bases and J 3 bases; bases outside gene matches: 3. This CDR3 spans 16 amino acids. Germline CDR1 KGHDR, CDR2 SFDVKD. The chain's CDR3 is CATSDLGQGDTGELFF. In DNA form, the CDR3 reads TGTGCCACCAGTGACCTGGGACAGGGGGACACCGGGGAGCTGTTTTTT.

In regard to this clone: This sample includes further DNA sequences coding for the same CDR3. The chain joins TRBV7-2 to TRBJ1-5; D is possibly TRBD1 (5 bases). This CDR3 contains 13 residues. V lost 5 bases and J 3 bases, leaving 8 bases between the germline ends. Per germline, CDR1 SGHTA and CDR2 FQGNSA. The CDR3 here is CASSLGHNQPQHF. DNA of the CDR3: TGTGCCAGCAGCCTGGGGCACAATCAGCCCCAGCATTTT.

This clone was counted a single time. The J gene is TRBJ1-1, the V gene TRBV3-1 (or the pseudogene TRBV3-2), with 10 bases matching TRBD1. V was clipped by 5 bases and J by 5 bases; unmatched bases: 5. CDR3 length equals 14 residues. Germline V gives CDR1 LGHDT, CDR2 YNNKEL (reference sequence). CDR3 sequence: CASSSRDRGTEAFF. The CDR3 DNA follows: TGTGCCAGCAGCTCCCGGGACAGGGGAACTGAAGCTTTCTTT.

This chain joins TRBV9 and TRBJ2-2; a weak D match, TRBD2 (6 bases). This CDR3 region has 17 residues. V dropped 0 bases and J dropped 6 bases, with 18 bases sitting between them. Per germline, CDR1 SGDLS and CDR2 YYNGEE. This CDR3 reads CASSVAAGRWNAGELFF. The CDR3 region has the DNA TGTGCCAGCAGCGTAGCGGCAGGGAGGTGGAATGCCGGGGAGCTGTTTTTT.

The chain carries TRBV6-6 and TRBJ1-1, with D tentatively TRBD1 (6 bases). This CDR3 has 14 amino acids. CDR1 is MNHNY and CDR2 is SVGAGI in the germline V gene (reference sequence). V was cut by 0 bases and J by 5 bases, with 10 bases left in between. The CDR3 here is CASSYSRGDTEAFF. CDR3 in DNA: TGTGCCAGCAGTTACTCCAGGGGAGATACTGAAGCTTTCTTT.

V is TRBV5-5 and J is TRBJ1-1, with a possible D match to TRBD1 (6 bases). The CDR3 spans 14 residues. The germline V gene encodes CDR1 SGHKS and CDR2 YYEKEE (reference sequence). V was clipped by 4 bases and J by 1 base, with 11 bases between them. The CDR3 region is CASSPGHSNTEAFF. Here the CDR3 DNA reads TGTGCCAGCAGCCCGGGACACTCGAACACTGAAGCTTTCTTT.

The gene calls are TRBV30 and TRBJ1-3; 7 positions match TRBD1. Germline CDR1 reads GTSNPN; CDR2 reads SVGIG (reference sequence). Trimming cost V 6 bases and J 4 bases; bases outside gene matches: 12. The CDR3 covers 15 residues. The DNA for the CDR3 is TGTGCCTGCAGCCGGGACAGTGGTTTCGGAAACACCATATATTTT. Translation gives CACSRDSGFGNTIYF.

The chain combines TRBV6-5 with TRBJ2-1; 9 bases align to TRBD1. Germline assignment: CDR1 MNHEY and CDR2 SVGAGI. This CDR3 spans 15 amino acids. The V and J ends lost 6 bases and 8 bases, in that order; junction bases with no gene match: 11. CDR3 loop: CASRLPGTGYHEQFF. The DNA of the CDR3 is TGTGCCAGCAGACTACCCGGGACAGGGTACCATGAGCAGTTCTTC.

The chain joins TRBV10-3 to TRBJ2-7; 10 positions agree with TRBD1. The CDR3 extends over 14 amino acids. With 2 bases clipped from V and 7 bases from J, the junction kept 5 bases outside the gene matches. Germline V gene sequence: CDR1 ENHRY, CDR2 SYGVKD. The CDR3 nucleotides read TGTGCCATCAGTGAGCGGGACAGGGGTCGAGAGCAGTACTTC. Translated: CAISERDRGREQYF.

The V call is TRBV6-5, the J call TRBJ2-2; D perhaps matches TRBD2 (6 bases). Trimming removed 5 bases at V and 3 bases at J, with 13 bases between. This CDR3 is built from 15 residues. CDR1 MNHEY and CDR2 SVGAGI come from the germline V gene. CDR3: CASSTLLADTGELFF. The DNA for the CDR3 is TGTGCCAGCAGTACGTTACTAGCCGACACCGGGGAGCTGTTTTTT.

The rearrangement links TRBV9 to TRBJ1-1, with no clear D. The germline V gene has CDR1 SGDLS and CDR2 YYNGEE. The CDR3 covers 14 residues. Trimming removed 4 bases at V and 1 base at J, with 11 bases between. The CDR3 loop is CASSPRGRNTEAFF. The DNA of the CDR3 is TGTGCCAGCAGCCCCCGGGGTCGGAACACTGAAGCTTTCTTT.

The CDR3 spells CASRVPRLAYEQYF. Here the CDR3 DNA reads TGCGCCAGCAGAGTCCCACGGCTAGCCTACGAGCAGTACTTC. The chain recombines TRBV10-1 with TRBJ2-7; no clear D gene. The germline V gene encodes CDR1 WNHNN and CDR2 SYGVQD (reference sequence). The CDR3 has 14 amino acids. V dropped 6 bases and J dropped 2 bases, with 14 bases sitting between them.